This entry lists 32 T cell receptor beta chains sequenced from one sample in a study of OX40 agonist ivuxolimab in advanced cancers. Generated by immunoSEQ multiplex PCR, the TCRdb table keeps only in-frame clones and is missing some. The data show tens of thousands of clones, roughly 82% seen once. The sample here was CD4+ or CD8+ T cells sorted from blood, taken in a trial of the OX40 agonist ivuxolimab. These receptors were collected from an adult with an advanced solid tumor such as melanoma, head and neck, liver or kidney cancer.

The CDR3 DNA reads as TGTGCCAGCAGCACTACAGGGGGCTATGGCTACACCTTC. Protein sequence: CASSTTGGYGYTF. The chain employs TRBV9 and TRBJ1-2; 8 bases fit TRBD1. With V trimmed by 4 bases and J by 4 bases, 3 bases remained unmatched. CDR3 length equals 13 residues. Germline loops: CDR1 SGDLS, CDR2 YYNGEE.

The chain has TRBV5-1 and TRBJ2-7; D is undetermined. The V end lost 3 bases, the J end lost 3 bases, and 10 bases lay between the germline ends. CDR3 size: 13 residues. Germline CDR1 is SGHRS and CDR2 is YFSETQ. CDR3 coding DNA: TGCGCCAGCAGCTCAACCTCGGGCTACGAGCAGTACTTC. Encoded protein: CASSSTSGYEQYF.

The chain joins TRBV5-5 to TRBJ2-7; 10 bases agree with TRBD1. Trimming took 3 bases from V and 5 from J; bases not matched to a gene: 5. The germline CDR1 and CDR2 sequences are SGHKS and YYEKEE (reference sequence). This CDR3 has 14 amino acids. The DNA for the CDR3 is TGTGCCAGCAGCTCCCGACAGGGGGCTCACGAGCAGTACTTC. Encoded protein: CASSSRQGAHEQYF.

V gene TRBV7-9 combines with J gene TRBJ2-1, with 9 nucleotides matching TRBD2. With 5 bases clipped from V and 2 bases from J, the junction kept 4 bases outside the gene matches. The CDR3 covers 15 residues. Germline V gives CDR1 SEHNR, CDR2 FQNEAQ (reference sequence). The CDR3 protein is CASSLSGRPYNEQFF. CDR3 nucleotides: TGTGCCAGCAGCCTTAGCGGGAGACCCTACAATGAGCAGTTCTTC.

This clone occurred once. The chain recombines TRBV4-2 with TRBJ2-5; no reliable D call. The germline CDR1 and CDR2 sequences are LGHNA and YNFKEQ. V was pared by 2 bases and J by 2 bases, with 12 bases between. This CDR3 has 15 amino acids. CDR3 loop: CASSQPGREQETQYF. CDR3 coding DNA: TGTGCCAGCAGCCAACCGGGCAGAGAGCAAGAGACCCAGTACTTC.

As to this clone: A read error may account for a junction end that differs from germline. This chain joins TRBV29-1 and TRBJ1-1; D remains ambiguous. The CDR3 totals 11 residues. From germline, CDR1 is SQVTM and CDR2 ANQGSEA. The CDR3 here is CSVEENTEAFF. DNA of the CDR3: TGCAGCGTAGAAGAGAACACTGAAGCTTTCTTT.

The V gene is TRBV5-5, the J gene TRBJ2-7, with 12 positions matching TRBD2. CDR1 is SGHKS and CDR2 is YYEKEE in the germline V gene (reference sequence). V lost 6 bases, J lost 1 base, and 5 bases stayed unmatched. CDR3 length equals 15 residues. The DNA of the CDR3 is TGTGCCAGCACCCCACTAGCGGGAGGATCCTACGAGCAGTACTTC. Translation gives CASTPLAGGSYEQYF. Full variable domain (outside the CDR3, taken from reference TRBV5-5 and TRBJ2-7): DAGVTQSPTHLIKTRGQQVTLRCSPISGHKSVSWYQQVLGQGPQFIFQYYEKEERGRGNFPDRFSARQFPNYSSELNVNALLLGDSALYLCASTPLAGGSYEQYFGPGTRLTVT.

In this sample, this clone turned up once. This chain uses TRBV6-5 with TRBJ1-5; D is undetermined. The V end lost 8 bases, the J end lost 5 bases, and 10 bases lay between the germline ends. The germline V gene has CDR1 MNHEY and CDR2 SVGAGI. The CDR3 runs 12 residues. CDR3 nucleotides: TGTGCCAGCGGCAGGATCCATCAGCCCCAGCATTTT. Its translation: CASGRIHQPQHF.

The CDR3 sequence: CSAIGNTEAFF. In nucleotides, the CDR3 is TGCAGTGCTATTGGAAACACTGAAGCTTTCTTT. V gene TRBV20-1 combines with J gene TRBJ1-1; D not certain. The CDR3 contains 11 residues. Trimming shortened V by 4 bases and J by 2 bases, and 5 bases separated the two germline ends. Germline lookup yields CDR1 DFQATT and CDR2 SNEGSKA (reference sequence).

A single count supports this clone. The CDR3 sequence is CASTTLFSGLAGLNEQFF. The CDR3 nucleotides read TGTGCCAGCACAACACTTTTCTCAGGACTAGCGGGATTAAATGAGCAGTTCTTC. The chain joins TRBV7-9 to TRBJ2-1; 12 bases align to TRBD2. The CDR3 loop spans 18 amino acids. V gave up 7 bases and J gave up 7 bases; unmatched junction bases: 17. Germline V gene data show CDR1 as SEHNR and CDR2 as FQNEAQ (reference sequence).

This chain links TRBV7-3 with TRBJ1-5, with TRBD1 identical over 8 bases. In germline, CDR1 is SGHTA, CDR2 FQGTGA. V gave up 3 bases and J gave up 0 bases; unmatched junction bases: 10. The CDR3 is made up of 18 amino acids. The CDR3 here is CASSFGRGQRVSNQPQHF. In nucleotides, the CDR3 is TGTGCCAGCAGCTTTGGCAGGGGGCAACGAGTTAGCAATCAGCCCCAGCATTTT.

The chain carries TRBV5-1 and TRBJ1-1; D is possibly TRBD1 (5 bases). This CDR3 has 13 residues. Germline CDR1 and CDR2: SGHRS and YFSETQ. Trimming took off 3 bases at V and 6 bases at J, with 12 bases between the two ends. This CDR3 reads CASSSTGLPEAFF. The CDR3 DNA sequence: TGCGCCAGCAGCTCTACAGGACTTCCTGAAGCTTTCTTT.

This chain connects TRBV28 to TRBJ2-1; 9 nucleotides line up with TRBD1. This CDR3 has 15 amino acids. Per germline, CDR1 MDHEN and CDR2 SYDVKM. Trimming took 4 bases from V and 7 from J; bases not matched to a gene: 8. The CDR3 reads CASSSGQGVRNEQFF. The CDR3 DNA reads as TGTGCCAGCAGTTCGGGACAGGGAGTGCGGAATGAGCAGTTCTTC. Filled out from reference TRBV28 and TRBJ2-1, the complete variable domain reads DVKVTQSSRYLVKRTGEKVFLECVQDMDHENMFWYRQDPGLGLRLIYFSYDVKMKEKGDIPEGYSVSREKKERFSLILESASTNQTSMYLCASSSGQGVRNEQFFGPGTRLTVL.

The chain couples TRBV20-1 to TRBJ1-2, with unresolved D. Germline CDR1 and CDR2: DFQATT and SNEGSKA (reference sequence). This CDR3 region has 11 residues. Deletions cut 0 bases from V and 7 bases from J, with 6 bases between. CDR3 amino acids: CSARDLGGYTF. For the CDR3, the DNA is TGCAGTGCTAGAGATCTCGGTGGCTACACCTTC.

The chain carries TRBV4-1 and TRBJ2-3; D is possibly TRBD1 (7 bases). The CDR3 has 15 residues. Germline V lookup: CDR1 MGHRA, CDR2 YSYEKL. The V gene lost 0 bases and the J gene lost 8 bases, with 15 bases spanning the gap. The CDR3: CASSQDPGGHSTQYF. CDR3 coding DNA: TGCGCCAGCAGCCAAGACCCAGGGGGGCACAGTACGCAGTATTTT.

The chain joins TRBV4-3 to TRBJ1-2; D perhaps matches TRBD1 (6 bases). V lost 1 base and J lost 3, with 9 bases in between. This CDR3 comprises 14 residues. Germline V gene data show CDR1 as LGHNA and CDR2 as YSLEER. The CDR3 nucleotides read TGCGCCAGCAGCCAAGTCCAGGGGCACTATGGCTACACCTTC. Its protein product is CASSQVQGHYGYTF.

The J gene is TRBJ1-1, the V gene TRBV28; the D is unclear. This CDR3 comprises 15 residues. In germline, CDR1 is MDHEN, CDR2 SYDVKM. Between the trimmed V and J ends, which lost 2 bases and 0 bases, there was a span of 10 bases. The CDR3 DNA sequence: TGTGCCAGCAGTTTAGTTCCAGGTATGAACACTGAAGCTTTCTTT. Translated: CASSLVPGMNTEAFF. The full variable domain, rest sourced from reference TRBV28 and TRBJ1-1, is DVKVTQSSRYLVKRTGEKVFLECVQDMDHENMFWYRQDPGLGLRLIYFSYDVKMKEKGDIPEGYSVSREKKERFSLILESASTNQTSMYLCASSLVPGMNTEAFFGQGTRLTVV.

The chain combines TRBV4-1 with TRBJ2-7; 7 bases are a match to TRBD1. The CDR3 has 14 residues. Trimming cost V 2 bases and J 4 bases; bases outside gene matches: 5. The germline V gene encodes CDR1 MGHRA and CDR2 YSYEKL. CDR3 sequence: CASSQRAGGYEQYF. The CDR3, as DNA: TGCGCCAGCAGCCAACGGGCAGGGGGTTACGAGCAGTACTTC.

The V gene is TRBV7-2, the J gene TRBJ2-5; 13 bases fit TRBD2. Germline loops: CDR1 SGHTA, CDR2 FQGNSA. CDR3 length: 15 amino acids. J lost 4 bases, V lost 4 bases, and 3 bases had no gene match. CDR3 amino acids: CASSSTSGGSETQYF. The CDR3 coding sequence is TGTGCCAGCAGCTCGACTAGCGGGGGGTCAGAGACCCAGTACTTC.

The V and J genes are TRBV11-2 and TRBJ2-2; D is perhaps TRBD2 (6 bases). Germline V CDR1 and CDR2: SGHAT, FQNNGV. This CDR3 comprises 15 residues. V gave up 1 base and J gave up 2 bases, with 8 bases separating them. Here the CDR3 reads CASSLVGSNTGELFF. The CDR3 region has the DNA TGTGCCAGCAGCTTAGTCGGGAGTAACACCGGGGAGCTGTTTTTT. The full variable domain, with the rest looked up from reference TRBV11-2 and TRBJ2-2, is EAGVAQSPRYKIIEKRQSVAFWCNPISGHATLYWYQQILGQGPKLLIQFQNNGVVDDSQLPKDRFSAERLKGVDSTLKIQPAKLEDSAVYLCASSLVGSNTGELFFGEGSRLTVL.

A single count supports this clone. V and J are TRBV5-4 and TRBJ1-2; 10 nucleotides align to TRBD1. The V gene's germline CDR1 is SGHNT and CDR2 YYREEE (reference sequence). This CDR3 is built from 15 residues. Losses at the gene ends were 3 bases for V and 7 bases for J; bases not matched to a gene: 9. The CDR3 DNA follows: TGTGCCAGCAGCTCCCCGACAGGGGGCAAGTTTGGCTACACCTTC. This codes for CASSSPTGGKFGYTF.

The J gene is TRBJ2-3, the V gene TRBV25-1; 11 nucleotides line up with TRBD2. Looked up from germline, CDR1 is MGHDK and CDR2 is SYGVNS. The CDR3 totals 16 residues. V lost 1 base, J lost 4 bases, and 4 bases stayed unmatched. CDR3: CASSESSGGFADTQYF. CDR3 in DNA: TGTGCCAGCAGTGAATCTAGCGGGGGGTTCGCAGATACGCAGTATTTT.

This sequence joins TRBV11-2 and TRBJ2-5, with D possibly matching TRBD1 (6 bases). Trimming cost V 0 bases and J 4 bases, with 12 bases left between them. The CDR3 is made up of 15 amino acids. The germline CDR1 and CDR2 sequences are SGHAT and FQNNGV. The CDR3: CASSLERSQGETQYF. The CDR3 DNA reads TGTGCCAGCAGCTTAGAACGTTCACAGGGAGAGACCCAGTACTTC.

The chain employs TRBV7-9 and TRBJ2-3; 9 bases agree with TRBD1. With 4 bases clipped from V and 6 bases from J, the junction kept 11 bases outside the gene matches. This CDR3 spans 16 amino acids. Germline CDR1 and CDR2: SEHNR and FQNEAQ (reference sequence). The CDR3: CASSSGQGGLGDTQYF. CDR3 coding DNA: TGTGCCAGCAGCTCGGGACAGGGAGGACTAGGGGATACGCAGTATTTT.

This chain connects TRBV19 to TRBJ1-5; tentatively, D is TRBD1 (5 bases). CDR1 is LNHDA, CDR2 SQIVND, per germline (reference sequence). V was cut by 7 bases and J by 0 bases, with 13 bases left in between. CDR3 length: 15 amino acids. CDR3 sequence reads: CASMEQAYSNQPQHF. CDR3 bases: TGTGCCAGTATGGAACAGGCATATAGCAATCAGCCCCAGCATTTT.

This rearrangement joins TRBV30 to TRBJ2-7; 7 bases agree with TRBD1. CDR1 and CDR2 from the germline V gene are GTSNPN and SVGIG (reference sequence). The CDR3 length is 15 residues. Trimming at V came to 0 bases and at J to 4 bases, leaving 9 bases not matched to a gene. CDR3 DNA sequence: TGTGCCTGGAGTGTAGGAGCGACAGGGTGGTACGAGCAGTACTTC. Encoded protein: CAWSVGATGWYEQYF.

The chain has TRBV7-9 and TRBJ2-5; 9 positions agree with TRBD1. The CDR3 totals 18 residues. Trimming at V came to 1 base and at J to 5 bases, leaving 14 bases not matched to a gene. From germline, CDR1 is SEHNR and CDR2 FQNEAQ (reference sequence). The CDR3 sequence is CASSLVLGRDREAETQYF. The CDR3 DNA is TGTGCCAGCAGCTTAGTATTAGGGAGGGACAGGGAAGCGGAGACCCAGTACTTC. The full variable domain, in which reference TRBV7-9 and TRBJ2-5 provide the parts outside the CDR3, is DTGVSQNPRHKITKRGQNVTFRCDPISEHNRLYWYRQTLGQGPEFLTYFQNEAQLEKSRLLSDRFSAERPKGSFSTLEIQRTEQGDSAMYLCASSLVLGRDREAETQYFGPGTRLLVL.

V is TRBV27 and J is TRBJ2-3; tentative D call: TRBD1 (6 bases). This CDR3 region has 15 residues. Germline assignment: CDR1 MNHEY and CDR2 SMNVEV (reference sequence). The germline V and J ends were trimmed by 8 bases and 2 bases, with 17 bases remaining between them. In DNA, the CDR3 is TGTGCCAGCTGCCCCTCGGGACACAACACAGATACGCAGTATTTT. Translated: CASCPSGHNTDTQYF.

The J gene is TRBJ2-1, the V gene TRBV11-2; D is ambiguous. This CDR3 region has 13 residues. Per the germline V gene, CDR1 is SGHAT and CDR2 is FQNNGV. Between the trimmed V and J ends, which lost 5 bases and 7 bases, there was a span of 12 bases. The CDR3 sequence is CASSPVVGNEQFF. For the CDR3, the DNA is TGTGCCAGCAGCCCCGTGGTGGGTAATGAGCAGTTCTTC.

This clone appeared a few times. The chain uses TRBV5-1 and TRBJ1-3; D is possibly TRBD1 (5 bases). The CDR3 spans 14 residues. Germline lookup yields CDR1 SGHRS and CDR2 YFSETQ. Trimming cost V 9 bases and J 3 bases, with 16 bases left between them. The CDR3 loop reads CATSTGTNGNTIYF. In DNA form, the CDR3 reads TGCGCCACCTCGACCGGGACTAATGGAAACACCATATATTTT.

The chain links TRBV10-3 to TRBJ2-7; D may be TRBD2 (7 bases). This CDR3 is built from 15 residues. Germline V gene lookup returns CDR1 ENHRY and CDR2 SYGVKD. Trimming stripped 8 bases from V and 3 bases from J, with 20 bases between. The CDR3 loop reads CAISPGAGALYEQYF. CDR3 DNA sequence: TGTGCCATCTCACCGGGGGCGGGAGCTCTCTACGAGCAGTACTTC.

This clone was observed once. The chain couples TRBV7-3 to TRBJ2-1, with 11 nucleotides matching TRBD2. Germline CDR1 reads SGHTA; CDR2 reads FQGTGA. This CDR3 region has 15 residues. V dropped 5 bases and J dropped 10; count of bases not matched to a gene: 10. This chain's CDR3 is CASSTLSGGAGEQFF. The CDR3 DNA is TGTGCCAGCAGCACCCTTAGCGGGGGGGCGGGAGAGCAGTTCTTC.